This note documents a single T cell receptor (beta chain) sequence. This sample was taken from a study of beta chain features in type 1 diabetes. Every bit of the isolated RNA underwent reverse transcription, so sequencing read expressed TCRB transcripts. TCRdb keeps only in-frame clones here, not all; method: immunoSEQ multiplex PCR. The sample records fewer than 250,000 clones, roughly 14% being singletons. CDR1 and CDR2 (germline): SNHLY, FYNNEI. This CDR3 is built from 14 residues. The ends were cut back, 8 bases at V and 3 bases at J, with 16 bases in the middle. The TCR originated in a woman aged 40 to 55 in good health. The rearrangement joins TRBV2 to TRBJ1-2; D possibly corresponds to TRBD1 (5 bases). The sample taken for sequencing was naive CD4+ T cells from blood. The CDR3 loop is CASVGGLNYYGYTF. The DNA of the CDR3 is TGTGCCAGCGTTGGGGGACTTAACTACTATGGCTACACCTTC.